The 10 T cell receptor beta chains presented below share a single source sample, sequenced in a study of cytomegalovirus exposure and HLA in healthy donors. This PCR relied on a set of 60 Vbeta primers and 13 Jbeta primers. Here immunoSEQ multiplex PCR was the method, and the copy in TCRdb shows in-frame clones only, minus some. The repertoire has roughly 220,000 clones, 75% of them found once; the top ten carry under 2%. Source material: PBMCs. The receptors were sampled from a woman in her thirties in good health and CMV-seronegative.

This clone was recorded at least ten times. The V and J genes are TRBV15 and TRBJ2-1; 8 positions agree with TRBD2. Germline loops: CDR1 LNHNV, CDR2 YYDKDF (reference sequence). This CDR3 is built from 14 residues. V trimming: 6 bases; J trimming: 4 bases; junction bases outside the gene matches: 5. This CDR3 is CATRGREGYNEQFF. In DNA, the CDR3 is TGTGCCACCAGGGGTCGGGAGGGATACAATGAGCAGTTCTTC.

The chain joins TRBV10-3 to TRBJ2-3; D perhaps matches TRBD2 (7 bases). The CDR3 is 14 residues long. CDR1 is ENHRY and CDR2 is SYGVKD in the germline V gene. V lost 2 bases to trimming and J lost 5 bases, with 11 bases between them. CDR3 residues: CAISEGGGQDTQYF. CDR3 DNA: TGTGCCATCAGTGAGGGGGGGGGCCAAGATACGCAGTATTTT.

For the CDR3, the DNA is TGCAGCGTCCCGAGAGTCCCTGGCTACACCTTC. Translation gives CSVPRVPGYTF. The chain carries TRBV29-1 and TRBJ1-2; D remains ambiguous. Deletions cut 6 bases from V and 7 bases from J, with 12 bases between. The germline V gene has CDR1 SQVTM and CDR2 ANQGSEA. The CDR3 covers 11 residues.

V usage is TRBV7-3 and J usage is TRBJ2-1; 9 nucleotides line up with TRBD2. CDR3 size: 17 residues. The V gene's germline CDR1 is SGHTA and CDR2 FQGTGA. V was clipped by 5 bases and J by 0 bases; unmatched bases: 8. The CDR3: CASSPAEAGGSYNEQFF. In DNA form, the CDR3 reads TGTGCCAGCAGCCCTGCGGAAGCGGGGGGCTCCTACAATGAGCAGTTCTTC. Filled out from reference TRBV7-3 and TRBJ2-1, the complete variable domain reads GAGVSQTPSNKVTEKGKYVELRCDPISGHTALYWYRQSLGQGPEFLIYFQGTGAADDSGLPNDRFFAVRPEGSVSTLKIQRTERGDSAVYLCASSPAEAGGSYNEQFFGPGTRLTVL.

For this clone: One end of the junction fails to match germline, which may point to a read error. The V gene is TRBV7-2, the J gene TRBJ1-3, with D perhaps matching TRBD1 (5 bases). The germline V gene has CDR1 SGHTA and CDR2 FQGNSA. This CDR3 comprises 15 residues. CDR3 residues: CASSLDGGLGNTTYF. As DNA, the CDR3 is TGTGCCAGCAGCTTAGATGGGGGGTTGGGAAACACCACATATTTT.

About this clone itself: Mismatch with germline at one junction end may stem from a read error. The V gene is TRBV7-6, the J gene TRBJ1-1; D perhaps matches TRBD1 (6 bases). Per the germline V gene, CDR1 is SGHVS and CDR2 is FNYEAQ. This CDR3 spans 16 amino acids. CDR3: CASSPLQGIPNSEAFF. DNA of the CDR3: TGTGCCAGCAGCCCTTTACAGGGAATTCCGAACAGTGAAGCTTTCTTT.

This clone was detected once. The chain couples TRBV6-1 to TRBJ2-7, with D possibly TRBD2 on 6 matching bases. V was trimmed by 6 bases and J by 0 bases, leaving 15 bases between them. CDR3 size: 15 residues. The V gene's germline CDR1 is MNHNS and CDR2 SASEGT. This CDR3 reads CASRDWPAGSYEQYF. DNA for the CDR3: TGTGCCAGCAGGGATTGGCCAGCGGGCTCCTACGAGCAGTACTTC.

V and J are TRBV7-9 and TRBJ2-7; TRBD2 matches 8 bases. V gave up 10 bases and J gave up 6 bases; unmatched junction bases: 8. The germline gives CDR1 SEHNR, CDR2 FQNEAQ (reference sequence). CDR3 size: 12 residues. The CDR3 spells CATSSGSSEQYF. Here the CDR3 DNA reads TGTGCCACCTCGAGCGGGAGTTCCGAGCAGTACTTC.

The chain carries TRBV11-2 and TRBJ2-6, with 7 bases fitting TRBD1. The V and J ends lost 2 bases and 4 bases, in that order; junction bases with no gene match: 11. Germline-derived CDR1 and CDR2 are SGHAT and FQNNGV. The CDR3 totals 18 residues. CDR3 sequence reads: CASSLTGEKSIGANVLTF. The CDR3 DNA reads TGTGCCAGCAGCTTAACAGGGGAAAAGTCGATAGGGGCCAACGTCCTGACTTTC.

This chain connects TRBV6-5 to TRBJ2-5; 8 bases fit TRBD1. The CDR3 has 15 amino acids. V was clipped by 7 bases and J by 5 bases; unmatched bases: 12. The germline CDR1 and CDR2 sequences are MNHEY and SVGAGI. The CDR3 protein is CASTMTGTGGETQYF. The CDR3, as DNA: TGTGCCAGCACGATGACCGGGACAGGTGGGGAGACCCAGTACTTC.